This TCR beta chain appears in the sequencing data of a study of persistence of HIV-infected CD4 T cells. Stimulation used 8.5 to 10 ug/mL lysate from CMV-infected fibroblasts. Memory cells lacking CD40L and CD69 with high CD45RO were sorted. Donors were HIV-1-infected adults who began suppressive ART during chronic infection. Donors had undetectable plasma HIV-1 RNA, under 50 copies/mL, for 4+ years. Points on this clone: Its antigen is currently unknown.

General study points: Degenerate expanded CDR3beta sequences were enriched among CMV- and Gag-responding cells. Compared with CD3/CD28-stimulated cells, CMV- and Gag-responding cells showed lower TCRbeta richness.

The CDR3 consists of 16 residues. Losses at the gene ends were 1 base for V and 4 bases for J; bases not matched to a gene: 6. From germline, CDR1 is SGHDT and CDR2 YYEEEE. Sequencing used immunoSEQ version 4 in survey mode. Produced via immunoSEQ multiplex PCR; TCRdb's table is partial and in-frame only. The sample comprises about 30,000 clones, 82% of which are singletons, and about 0.9% rests with the top ten. The J gene is TRBJ2-1, the V gene TRBV5-6; 9 bases map to TRBD2. Material: CD4+ T cells sorted from PBMCs after 18-hour stimulation, obtained from a patient who received antiretroviral therapy. The sequence came from an adult man with HIV who was CMV-seropositive. This chain's CDR3 is CASSLRALAGYNEQFF. CDR3 nucleotide sequence: TGTGCCAGCAGCTTGCGGGCGCTAGCGGGGTACAATGAGCAGTTCTTC.